The clone carrying this T cell receptor beta chain was detected only once. No antigen is known for it. This PCR relied on a set of 60 Vbeta primers and 13 Jbeta primers. Measured with immunoSEQ multiplex PCR; TCRdb has only the in-frame clones, and not every one. The sample records roughly 230,000 clones, nearly 95% being singletons. This sample is drawn from a study of cytomegalovirus exposure and HLA in healthy donors. Study information: Falling in the Caucasian-associated ancestry cluster were about four fifths of 350 to 400 genotyped donors. Study-level findings and limits: Cytomegalovirus-associated status was assigned to fewer than 200 TCR beta chains. Among the CMV-associated chains, three were confirmed in vitro as specific for CMV antigens.

V was shortened by 6 bases and J by 2 bases, with 9 bases between the two germline ends. The CDR3 length is 13 residues. Germline CDR1 is MNHEY and CDR2 is SMNVEV (reference sequence). V is TRBV27 and J is TRBJ2-3, with TRBD1 as a possible D gene (6 bases). This receptor was obtained from a girl aged 2-10 years in good health and CMV-seronegative. Specimen: PBMCs. CDR3 sequence (DNA): TGTGCCAGCAGGGACAGCAACACAGATACGCAGTATTTT. Protein: CASRDSNTDTQYF.